These T cell receptor beta chains were read from a single sample in a study of blood T cell repertoires in COVID-19. The assay was immunoSEQ multiplex PCR, and TCRdb's table has in-frame clones only and misses some. Of 200,000 to 250,000 clones in the sample, about 85% were seen once. The sequenced sample was peripheral blood. These receptors originate from a man aged 25 to 40 with active or convalescent COVID-19. The CDR3 runs from the conserved cysteine through the conserved F or W. A D gene is named only where the DNA matches it firmly. Size is omitted from some rows. Given values are once, few, many or a class for expanded clones.

.	.	TRBV27	TRBJ2-3	TGTGCCAGCAGTGAGAGTTTCGCAGATACGCAGTATTTT	CASSESFADTQYF
.	.	TRBV2	TRBJ1-1	TGTGCCAGCAGTGACCGACAGGTCACTGAAGCTTTCTTT	CASSDRQVTEAFF
.	.	TRBV27	TRBJ1-5	TGTGCCAGCAGTTCCTACCGGGGGCCCCAGCATTTT	CASSSYRGPQHF
.	.	TRBV3-1/TRBV3-2	TRBJ2-7	TGTGCCAGCAGCCAAGTGGGGGCCTCCTCCTACGAGCAGTACTTC	CASSQVGASSYEQYF
TRBD1	.	TRBV11-3	TRBJ1-1	TGTGCCAGCAGCATAGGGGGCTCGCCTTACGTAGGCACTGAAGCTTTCTTT	CASSIGGSPYVGTEAFF
TRBD1	.	TRBV30	TRBJ1-2	TGTGCCTGGAGGGGAAAACAGGGGATCGGTGGCTACACCTTC	CAWRGKQGIGGYTF
TRBD1	.	TRBV2	TRBJ1-1	TGTGCCAGCAGTCCCCAGGGGGCCCGGAACACTGAAGCTTTCTTT	CASSPQGARNTEAFF
TRBD2	.	TRBV6-5	TRBJ2-5	TGTGCCAGCAGTTGGGGACTAGTGGGCGAGACCCAGTACTTC	CASSWGLVGETQYF
TRBD2	.	TRBV4-3	TRBJ2-3	TGCGCCAGCAGCCAGCGTAAGGGCGGGGGGGCCGACACAGATACGCAGTATTTT	CASSQRKGGGADTDTQYF
.	.	TRBV18	TRBJ2-3	TGTGCCAGCTCACCGGTTAGCGGCACAGATACGCAGTATTTT	CASSPVSGTDTQYF
TRBD1	few	TRBV4-3	TRBJ1-2	TGCGCCAGCAGCCATGAGGGGGCTAGTGGCTACACCTTC	CASSHEGASGYTF
.	.	TRBV9	TRBJ1-5	TGTGCCAGCAGCGCCCCGGGGGGTACCCAGCATTTT	CASSAPGGTQHF
TRBD2	.	TRBV6-2/TRBV6-3	TRBJ2-5	TGTGCCAGCAGTTACTCTTGGGGCGGGAGTTGGATCCAGTACTTC	CASSYSWGGSWIQYF
.	.	TRBV30	TRBJ2-3	TGTGCCTGGGGAACAAGCACAGATACGCAGTATTTT	CAWGTSTDTQYF
TRBD2	.	TRBV7-2	TRBJ2-7	TGTGCCAGCAGCTTAGGGGGGACTAGCGGGAGGCGGACCTACGAGCAGTACTTC	CASSLGGTSGRRTYEQYF
.	.	TRBV12-3/TRBV12-4	TRBJ1-1	TGTGCCAGCACCACCCGGGGGGGAGGAGCTTTCTTT	CASTTRGGGAFF